These 18 T cell receptor beta chains originate from one sample sequenced in a study of blood T cell repertoires in COVID-19. Generated by immunoSEQ multiplex PCR, the TCRdb table keeps only in-frame clones and is missing some. The table lists approximately 90,000 clones, nearly 90% of them singletons, with 8.5% to 10% in the top ten. The specimen sequenced was peripheral blood. The receptor source for this set is a middle-aged man with acute or convalescent COVID-19.

J is TRBJ2-3 and V is TRBV5-1, with a tentative D call TRBD2 (6 bases). The CDR3 has 16 residues. V lost 0 bases and J lost 0, with 11 bases in between. Germline V lookup: CDR1 SGHRS, CDR2 YFSETQ. This CDR3 is CASSLGLVTSTDTQYF. CDR3 nucleotide sequence: TGCGCCAGCAGCTTGGGACTAGTCACTAGCACAGATACGCAGTATTTT.

The chain carries TRBV18 and TRBJ1-2, with D possibly being TRBD1 (6 bases). Germline assignment: CDR1 KGHSH and CDR2 LQKENI. The CDR3 sequence is 16 residues long. Between the trimmed V and J ends, which lost 5 bases and 2 bases, there was a span of 18 bases. CDR3 coding DNA: TGTGCCAGCTCATTTTCTACAGGGCTTCTAAACTATGGCTACACCTTC. Its translation: CASSFSTGLLNYGYTF.

The J gene is TRBJ1-3, the V gene TRBV9; D remains unclear. CDR1 SGDLS and CDR2 YYNGEE come from the germline V gene. The CDR3 is 18 residues long. Between the trimmed V and J ends, which lost 4 bases and 4 bases, there was a span of 24 bases. CDR3 DNA sequence: TGTGCCAGCAGCCTCGGTGCGGGCGGCGGCCCCTCAGGAAACACCATATATTTT. Encoded protein: CASSLGAGGGPSGNTIYF.

The V gene is TRBV7-2, the J gene TRBJ1-2; no firm D call. CDR1 is SGHTA and CDR2 is FQGNSA in the germline V gene. The CDR3 is made up of 12 amino acids. Trimming cost V 4 bases and J 1 base, with 4 bases left between them. DNA for the CDR3: TGTGCCAGCAGCTACAGTAACTATGGCTACACCTTC. Encoded protein: CASSYSNYGYTF.

This chain connects TRBV7-8 to TRBJ1-6; 7 nucleotides align to TRBD1. Germline-derived CDR1 and CDR2 are SGHVS and FQNEAQ. The trim removed 1 base at V and 7 bases at J, leaving 7 bases unmatched. CDR3 length: 16 residues. The CDR3 loop is CASSLGPGTANSPLHF. Here the CDR3 DNA reads TGTGCCAGCAGCTTAGGCCCCGGGACAGCCAATTCACCCCTCCACTTT.

The chain is built from TRBV3-1 (or the pseudogene TRBV3-2) and TRBJ1-4; a weak D match, TRBD1 (5 bases). V was clipped by 4 bases and J by 7 bases, with 16 bases between them. The germline CDR1 and CDR2 sequences are LGHDT and YNNKEL (reference sequence). The CDR3 runs to 15 residues. The CDR3: CASSLSGTEGEKLFF. In DNA, the CDR3 is TGTGCCAGCAGCCTCTCCGGGACGGAGGGTGAAAAACTGTTTTTT.

The J gene is TRBJ1-5, the V gene TRBV19, with D possibly matching TRBD1 (5 bases). There are 16 residues in the CDR3. The V and J ends lost 7 bases and 1 base respectively, with 17 bases between them. Germline V gives CDR1 LNHDA, CDR2 SQIVND (reference sequence). CDR3 amino acids: CASTTQAGGSNQPQHF. The CDR3 DNA reads TGTGCCAGTACCACTCAGGCGGGGGGAAGCAATCAGCCCCAGCATTTT. Complete variable domain (other parts from reference TRBV19 and TRBJ1-5): DGGITQSPKYLFRKEGQNVTLSCEQNLNHDAMYWYRQDPGQGLRLIYYSQIVNDFQKGDIAEGYSVSREKKESFPLTVTSAQKNPTAFYLCASTTQAGGSNQPQHFGDGTRLSIL.

The rearrangement uses TRBV9 and TRBJ2-7; D is possibly TRBD1 (6 bases). Between the trimmed V and J ends, which lost 2 bases and 2 bases, there was a span of 14 bases. Germline-derived CDR1 and CDR2 are SGDLS and YYNGEE. This CDR3 is built from 15 residues. CDR3 nucleotides: TGTGCCAGCAGCGTCGAGCCCTCAGGGGCCTACGAGCAGTACTTC. It specifies CASSVEPSGAYEQYF.

The gene calls are TRBV4-2 and TRBJ1-2; D unresolved. The CDR3 is made up of 13 amino acids. With 0 bases removed from V and 7 bases from J, the gap between germline ends came to 9 bases. Germline-derived CDR1 and CDR2 are LGHNA and YNFKEQ. This chain's CDR3 is CASSQDSRGGYTF. The CDR3 DNA reads TGTGCCAGCAGCCAAGATTCGCGGGGTGGCTACACCTTC.

This clone has a single count. This rearrangement joins TRBV5-1 to TRBJ2-6; TRBD1 might be the D (5 bases). The CDR3 spans 17 residues. CDR1 is SGHRS and CDR2 is YFSETQ in the germline V gene. Between the trimmed V and J ends, which lost 1 base and 0 bases, there was a span of 11 bases. CDR3: CASSLQGPSSGANVLTF. The CDR3 DNA is TGCGCCAGCAGCTTGCAGGGTCCAAGCTCTGGGGCCAACGTCCTGACTTTC.

The chain joins TRBV9 to TRBJ1-1, with no clear D. Per the germline V gene, CDR1 is SGDLS and CDR2 is YYNGEE. The V end was cut by 0 bases, the J end by 6 bases, with 12 bases between. The CDR3 extends over 14 amino acids. The CDR3 DNA reads as TGTGCCAGCAGCGTAGTCCCGGGAAGCGCTGAAGCTTTCTTT. Translation: CASSVVPGSAEAFF.

The chain couples TRBV11-2 to TRBJ1-4, with D perhaps matching TRBD1 (5 bases). Germline V gene data show CDR1 as SGHAT and CDR2 as FQNNGV. The CDR3 consists of 17 residues. V was pared by 4 bases and J by 0 bases, with 15 bases between. The CDR3 protein is CASSSGGSGATNEKLFF. The DNA of the CDR3 is TGTGCCAGCAGCTCCGGGGGTTCCGGGGCAACTAATGAAAAACTGTTTTTT.

The chain employs TRBV10-3 and TRBJ1-2; 10 bases match TRBD1. The length of the CDR3 is 16 residues. CDR1 and CDR2 from the germline V gene are ENHRY and SYGVKD. V trimming: 5 bases; J trimming: 5 bases; junction bases outside the gene matches: 11. CDR3 region: CAISRKGTGVEYGYTF. In DNA form, the CDR3 reads TGTGCCATCAGTCGGAAGGGGACAGGGGTTGAGTATGGCTACACCTTC.

V is TRBV5-6 and J is TRBJ1-5; the match to TRBD1 covers 7 bases. V was clipped by 0 bases and J by 2 bases; unmatched bases: 5. This CDR3 region has 16 residues. The germline V gene has CDR1 SGHDT and CDR2 YYEEEE. CDR3 sequence: CASSLGTGRGNQPQHF. The CDR3 DNA is TGTGCCAGCAGCTTGGGGACAGGTAGAGGCAATCAGCCCCAGCATTTT.

V gene TRBV27 combines with J gene TRBJ2-5; 7 nucleotides match TRBD2. The germline V gene has CDR1 MNHEY and CDR2 SMNVEV (reference sequence). The CDR3 is made up of 14 amino acids. The junction had 6 bases not matched to a gene; V was cut back by 6 bases and J by 2 bases. The CDR3, as DNA: TGTGCCAGCAGCCAGCGGGGCTTACAAGAGACCCAGTACTTC. Translated: CASSQRGLQETQYF.

The gene calls are TRBV3-1 (or the pseudogene TRBV3-2) and TRBJ2-5; tentative D call: TRBD1 (8 bases). Germline CDR1 and CDR2: LGHDT and YNNKEL (reference sequence). Trimming took off 4 bases at V and 5 bases at J, with 20 bases between the two ends. The CDR3 length is 16 residues. CDR3 sequence reads: CASSLRTGRVVETQYF. The DNA of the CDR3 is TGTGCCAGCAGCCTGCGGACAGGGAGGGTGGTGGAGACCCAGTACTTC.

This chain uses TRBV18 with TRBJ1-2, with D uncertain. The V end lost 0 bases, the J end lost 4 bases, and 6 bases lay between the germline ends. The CDR3 sequence is 13 residues long. Germline V gene sequence: CDR1 KGHSH, CDR2 LQKENI. CDR3 in DNA: TGTGCCAGCTCACCACCCGCACTCTATGGCTACACCTTC. Protein product: CASSPPALYGYTF.

J is TRBJ2-2 and V is TRBV5-5, with 8 bases fitting TRBD1. CDR1 SGHKS and CDR2 YYEKEE come from the germline V gene (reference sequence). CDR3 length: 17 residues. J gave up 6 bases and V 6 bases, and 16 bases lay outside the gene matches. In nucleotides, the CDR3 is TGTGCCAGCACCCTCCAGCAGGGGGCACCCGGGGCCGGGGAGCTGTTTTTT. Protein: CASTLQQGAPGAGELFF.